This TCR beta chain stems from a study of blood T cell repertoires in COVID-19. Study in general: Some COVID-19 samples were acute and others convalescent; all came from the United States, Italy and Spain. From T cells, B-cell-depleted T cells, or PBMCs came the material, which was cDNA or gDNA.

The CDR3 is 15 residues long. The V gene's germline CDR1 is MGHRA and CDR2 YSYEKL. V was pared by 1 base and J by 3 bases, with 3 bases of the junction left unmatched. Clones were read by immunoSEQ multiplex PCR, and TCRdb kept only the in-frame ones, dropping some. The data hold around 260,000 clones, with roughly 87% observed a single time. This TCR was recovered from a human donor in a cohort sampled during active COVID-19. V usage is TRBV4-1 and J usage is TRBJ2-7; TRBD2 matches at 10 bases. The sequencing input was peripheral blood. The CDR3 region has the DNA TGCGCCAGCAGCCAAGGGACTAGCGGAGTCTACGAGCAGTACTTC. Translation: CASSQGTSGVYEQYF.